Shown below are 25 T cell receptor beta chains from a single sample sequenced in a study of molecular identifiers for immune sequencing clone quantification. TCRdb itself ran the PCR reads through MiXCR, one entry per CDR3 protein. Among roughly 300,000 distinct CDR3 sequences listed, roughly 24% were seen once. Sequenced sample: naive CD8+ T cells from blood, with Jurkat cell RNA spiked in. Subset described: FACS-sorted CD8+CD4-CCR7+CD45RA+ naive T cells. All receptors derive from a human donor in good health. Some libraries in this study had Jurkat cell RNA spiked in.

Points on this clonotype: A much larger clone lies one base from this, so it may be a read error. This chain uses TRBV6-1 with TRBJ1-1; tentative D call: TRBD1 (5 bases). Germline-derived CDR1 and CDR2 are MNHNS and SASEGT. CDR3 length equals 20 residues. The ends were cut back, 6 bases at V and 1 base at J, with 30 bases in the middle. The DNA for the CDR3 is TGTGCCAGCAGGGCCGGGACGTCGAACACTGAAGCTTCCTGGAACACTGAAGCTTTCTTT. Translation gives CASRAGTSNTEASWNTEAFF.

The chain links TRBV11-2 to TRBJ2-3; unclear D gene. The germline gives CDR1 SGHAT, CDR2 FQNNGV. V lost 2 bases, J lost 2 bases, and 17 bases lay in between. The CDR3 loop spans 17 amino acids. CDR3 sequence: CASSLSSVARLTDTQYF. DNA of the CDR3: TGTGCCAGCAGCTTATCTTCTGTAGCAAGACTCACAGATACGCAGTATTTT.

Turning to this clonotype: This may arise from a read error, as a much more abundant clone is one base away. The chain couples TRBV7-9 to TRBJ1-1; D is ambiguous. Trimming cost V 5 bases and J 5 bases, with 15 bases left between them. Germline V gene data show CDR1 as SEHNR and CDR2 as FQNEAQ (reference sequence). This CDR3 has 14 amino acids. The CDR3 sequence is CASSPPVGWTEAFF. In DNA form, the CDR3 reads TGTGCCAGCAGCCCGCCCGTCGGGTGGACTGAAGCTTTCTTT.

This clonotype was recorded many times. CDR3 residues: CASSYSGERGYEQYF. The CDR3 coding sequence is TGCGCCAGCAGCTATTCCGGCGAGCGGGGGTACGAGCAGTACTTC. The genes are TRBV5-1 and TRBJ2-7, with TRBD2 identical over 8 bases. This CDR3 has 15 amino acids. J gave up 4 bases and V 3 bases, and 9 bases lay outside the gene matches. Germline V gene sequence: CDR1 SGHRS, CDR2 YFSETQ.

A note on this clonotype: A clone one base away is much larger, so this may be a read error. The chain couples TRBV5-3 to TRBJ1-2; D unresolved. TRBV5-3 falls under the ORF class, with uncertain function. CDR3 size: 12 residues. CDR3 sequence reads: CTSRDSNYGYTF. CDR3 bases: TGTACCAGCCGCGATAGTAACTATGGCTACACCTTC.

The V gene is TRBV20-1, the J gene TRBJ2-1; D not resolved. V was pared by 6 bases and J by 5 bases, with 17 bases between. The CDR3 spans 14 residues. CDR1 is DFQATT and CDR2 is SNEGSKA in the germline V gene (reference sequence). The CDR3 protein is CSAVNYIRDNEQFF. DNA of the CDR3: TGCAGTGCGGTCAACTATATCCGGGACAATGAGCAGTTCTTC.

V and J are TRBV15 and TRBJ1-4; a weak D match, TRBD1 (6 bases). The CDR3 covers 13 residues. The V gene's germline CDR1 is LNHNV and CDR2 YYDKDF (reference sequence). V was cut by 5 bases and J by 6 bases, with 10 bases left in between. The CDR3: CATSGRGDEKLFF. CDR3 DNA sequence: TGTGCCACCAGCGGAAGGGGGGATGAAAAACTGTTTTTT.

The chain is built from TRBV7-9 and TRBJ2-5; D is ambiguous. The germline V gene encodes CDR1 SEHNR and CDR2 FQNEAQ (reference sequence). The CDR3 runs 14 residues. V lost 5 bases, J lost 0 bases, and 10 bases lay in between. Written as DNA, the CDR3 is TGTGCCAGCAGCCCGGCGCTTGACCAAGAGACCCAGTACTTC. Protein: CASSPALDQETQYF.

The chain uses TRBV6-2 or TRBV6-3 and TRBJ2-2, with TRBD2 matching 7 bases. The junction had 10 bases not matched to a gene; V was cut back by 6 bases and J by 6 bases. Looked up from germline, CDR1 is MNHEY and CDR2 is SVGEGT. The CDR3 has 15 amino acids. The CDR3 spells CASSKRTSSPGELFF. The CDR3 DNA sequence: TGTGCCAGCAGCAAACGGACTAGTTCACCCGGGGAGCTGTTTTTT.

This clonotype was recorded many times. This chain connects TRBV27 to TRBJ2-7; the match to TRBD1 covers 7 bases. The germline V gene has CDR1 MNHEY and CDR2 SMNVEV (reference sequence). The CDR3 totals 16 residues. V lost 4 bases to trimming and J lost 7 bases; unmatched junction nucleotides: 16. The CDR3 sequence is CASSYYRGRYLEEQYF. DNA of the CDR3: TGTGCCAGCAGTTATTACAGGGGTCGGTACTTAGAAGAGCAGTACTTC.

This clonotype was seen a few times. This chain links TRBV3-1 with TRBJ2-5; D is undetermined. The CDR3 is made up of 11 amino acids. Germline V CDR1 and CDR2: LGHDT, YNNKEL (reference sequence). Between the trimmed V and J ends, which lost 7 bases and 5 bases, there was a span of 8 bases. In DNA, the CDR3 is TGTGCCAGCACCCACACGGAGACCCAGTACTTC. This encodes CASTHTETQYF.

This chain joins TRBV7-6 and TRBJ2-5, with D maybe TRBD1 (6 bases). Germline V CDR1 and CDR2: SGHVS, FNYEAQ. Trimming took off 10 bases at V and 1 base at J, with 16 bases between the two ends. This CDR3 has 14 residues. The CDR3 here is CATAPGVGQETQYF. The CDR3 DNA reads TGTGCCACAGCGCCAGGGGTGGGCCAAGAGACCCAGTACTTC.

Only a few counts were recorded for this clonotype. V and J are TRBV6-6 and TRBJ1-5; maybe TRBD1 (5 bases). The V gene's germline CDR1 is MNHNY and CDR2 SVGAGI (reference sequence). The CDR3 sequence is 17 residues long. V was clipped by 7 bases and J by 8 bases, with 27 bases between them. CDR3 nucleotides: TGTGCCAGCACCACGGAAGCAACATGGGGGACTAGGAAGCCCCAGCATTTT. Its translation: CASTTEATWGTRKPQHF.

V usage is TRBV5-6 and J usage is TRBJ2-5; D is unresolved. The CDR3 consists of 13 residues. With 4 bases removed from V and 10 bases from J, the gap between germline ends came to 17 bases. Per germline, CDR1 SGHDT and CDR2 YYEEEE. The CDR3 region is CASSPVRGYNQYF. The CDR3 DNA reads as TGTGCCAGCAGCCCCGTGCGTGGGTATAACCAGTACTTC.

V and J are TRBV27 and TRBJ2-7; D is ambiguous. With 2 bases removed from V and 4 bases from J, the gap between germline ends came to 12 bases. This CDR3 region has 14 residues. Germline V gene sequence: CDR1 MNHEY, CDR2 SMNVEV (reference sequence). The CDR3 sequence: CASSLLGRVYEQYF. The CDR3 DNA follows: TGTGCCAGCAGTTTACTCGGCCGGGTGTACGAGCAGTACTTC.

The chain is built from TRBV11-2 and TRBJ2-5, with a tentative D call TRBD1 (6 bases). The germline CDR1 and CDR2 sequences are SGHAT and FQNNGV. Deletions cut 4 bases from V and 1 base from J, with 13 bases between. The CDR3 consists of 15 residues. CDR3 nucleotides: TGTGCCAGCAGCTCAGGGGATCGATTCCAAGAGACCCAGTACTTC. This gives the protein CASSSGDRFQETQYF.

J is TRBJ2-3 and V is TRBV7-9; possible D gene TRBD2, 5 bases. CDR3 length equals 16 residues. Germline assignment: CDR1 SEHNR and CDR2 FQNEAQ (reference sequence). The V and J ends lost 4 bases and 2 bases respectively, with 16 bases between them. CDR3 in amino acids: CASSSSESGDTDTQYF. CDR3 coding DNA: TGTGCCAGCAGCTCATCAGAAAGCGGAGACACAGATACGCAGTATTTT.

This clonotype was seen repeatedly, ten times or more. The V call is TRBV20-1, the J call TRBJ2-3; D perhaps matches TRBD2 (6 bases). Trimming cost V 0 bases and J 6 bases, with 10 bases left between them. Germline CDR1 and CDR2: DFQATT and SNEGSKA (reference sequence). The CDR3 is 13 residues long. The CDR3 sequence: CSARDGLFDTQYF. The CDR3, as DNA: TGCAGTGCTAGAGATGGACTATTCGATACGCAGTATTTT.

About this clonotype itself: Possible read error: a much larger clone is one base away. This CDR3 reads CSARDPSVAGAFF. The CDR3 DNA is TGCAGTGCTAGAGACCCCTCGGTCGCTGGAGCTTTCTTT. The V and J genes are TRBV20-1 and TRBJ1-1, with D unresolved. The CDR3 spans 13 residues. The V gene's germline CDR1 is DFQATT and CDR2 SNEGSKA (reference sequence). Trimming left V 0 bases short and J 10 bases short, with 15 bases between.

Ten or more counts support this clonotype. The chain carries TRBV5-5 and TRBJ2-7, with D unresolved. Trimming removed 1 base at V and 5 bases at J, with 13 bases between. CDR3 size: 14 residues. Germline loops: CDR1 SGHKS, CDR2 YYEKEE (reference sequence). The CDR3 sequence: CASSLIPAADEQYF. The CDR3 DNA reads as TGTGCCAGCAGCTTGATTCCAGCTGCGGACGAGCAGTACTTC.

This sequence joins TRBV4-3 and TRBJ2-3, with 9 bases aligning to TRBD1. This CDR3 has 17 residues. Germline assignment: CDR1 LGHNA and CDR2 YSLEER. J gave up 4 bases and V 3 bases, and 11 bases lay outside the gene matches. The CDR3 here is CASSHKPGTGLPDTQYF. In DNA form, the CDR3 reads TGCGCCAGCAGCCATAAACCCGGGACAGGGTTACCAGATACGCAGTATTTT.

This clonotype was seen a few times. V is TRBV7-9 and J is TRBJ2-7; 11 nucleotides line up with TRBD1. The CDR3 extends over 17 amino acids. In germline, CDR1 is SEHNR, CDR2 FQNEAQ (reference sequence). Trimming took 5 bases from V and 6 from J; bases not matched to a gene: 15. This CDR3 is CASSPTDRGQYLGEQYF. The CDR3 bases are TGTGCCAGCAGCCCTACGGACAGGGGGCAGTATCTTGGCGAGCAGTACTTC. Looking up the rest from reference TRBV7-9 and TRBJ2-7 gives the full variable domain: DTGVSQNPRHKITKRGQNVTFRCDPISEHNRLYWYRQTLGQGPEFLTYFQNEAQLEKSRLLSDRFSAERPKGSFSTLEIQRTEQGDSAMYLCASSPTDRGQYLGEQYFGPGTRLTVT.

This clonotype was seen repeatedly, ten times or more. The DNA for the CDR3 is TGTGCCAGCAGCTTGTTTTCGGGCTACGAGCAGTACTTC. Translated, it gives CASSLFSGYEQYF. The chain links TRBV5-6 to TRBJ2-7; the D is unclear. V was shortened by 1 base and J by 3 bases, with 8 bases between the two germline ends. The CDR3 has 13 residues. Germline V gene data show CDR1 as SGHDT and CDR2 as YYEEEE.

Notes on this clonotype: This may arise from a read error, as a much more abundant clone is one base away. Likely a read error: the CDR3 ends without its conserved phenylalanine or tryptophan. This chain uses TRBV27 with TRBJ2-5; D uncertain. The V end lost 6 bases, the J end lost 0 bases, and 14 bases lay between the germline ends. CDR1 MNHEY and CDR2 SMNVEV come from the germline V gene (reference sequence). This CDR3 region has 15 residues. The CDR3 DNA reads as TGTGCCAGCAGCCCGTTGACACCTTACCAAGAGACCCAGTACTCC. It is translated as CASSPLTPYQETQYS.

The chain uses TRBV2 and TRBJ1-2, with 8 bases that match TRBD1. V dropped 1 base and J dropped 8; count of bases not matched to a gene: 12. CDR1 and CDR2 (germline): SNHLY, FYNNEI. The CDR3 is made up of 16 amino acids. CDR3 coding DNA: TGTGCCAGCAGTGAAGTGTCGCGGCAGGGGGCCAGAGGCTACACCTTC. Translated: CASSEVSRQGARGYTF.